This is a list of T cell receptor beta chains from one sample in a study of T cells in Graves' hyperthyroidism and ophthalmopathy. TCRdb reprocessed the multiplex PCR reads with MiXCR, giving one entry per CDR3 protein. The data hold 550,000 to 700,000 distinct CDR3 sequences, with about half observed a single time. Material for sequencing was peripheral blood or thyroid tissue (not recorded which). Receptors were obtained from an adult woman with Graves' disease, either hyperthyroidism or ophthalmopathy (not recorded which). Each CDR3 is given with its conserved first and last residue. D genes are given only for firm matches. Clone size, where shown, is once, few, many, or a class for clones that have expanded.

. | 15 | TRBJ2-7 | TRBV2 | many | TGTGCCAGCAGGGCGGGAAGCTTTTCCACCTACGAGCAGTACTTC | CASRAGSFSTYEQYF
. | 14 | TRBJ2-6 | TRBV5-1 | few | TGCGCCAGCACAGAGCAATCTGGGGCCAACGTCCTGACTTTC | CASTEQSGANVLTF
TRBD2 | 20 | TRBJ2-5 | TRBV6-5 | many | TGTGCCAGCAGTTACTCGCACGCATCTAGCGGGAGGCTGGGAGGGGAGACCCAGTACTTC | CASSYSHASSGRLGGETQYF
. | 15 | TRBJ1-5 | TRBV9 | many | TGTGCCAGCAGCGTTTACAGGTTACCGAATCAGCCCCAGCATTTT | CASSVYRLPNQPQHF
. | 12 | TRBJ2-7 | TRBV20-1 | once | TGCAGTGCTAGCAAGCGGAACTACGAGCAGTACTTC | CSASKRNYEQYF
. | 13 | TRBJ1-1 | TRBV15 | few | TGTGCCACCAGCAGAGTTACGGGTTCGGTAGCTTTCTTT | CATSRVTGSVAFF
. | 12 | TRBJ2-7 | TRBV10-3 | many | TGTGCCATCAGTGAGTCGGGCTACGAGCAGTACTTC | CAISESGYEQYF
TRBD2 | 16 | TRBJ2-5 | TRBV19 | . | TGTGCCAGTAGTATACGGGTCGGGGGGGGTGGAGAGACCCAGTACTTC | CASSIRVGGGGETQYF
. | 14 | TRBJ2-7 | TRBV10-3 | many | TGTGCCATCAGTGTCGAACAGGGCCCCTACGAGCAGTACTTC | CAISVEQGPYEQYF
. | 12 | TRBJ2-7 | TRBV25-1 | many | TGTGCCAGCAGTGACGAACGCTACGAGCAGTACTTC | CASSDERYEQYF
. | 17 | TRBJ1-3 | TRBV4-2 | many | TGTGCCAGCAGCCAAGATCTGAGGGTGTACTCTGGAAACACCATATATTTT | CASSQDLRVYSGNTIYF
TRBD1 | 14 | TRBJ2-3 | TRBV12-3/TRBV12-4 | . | TGTGCCAGCAGTCGGACAGGCGGCACAGATACGCAGTATTTT | CASSRTGGTDTQYF
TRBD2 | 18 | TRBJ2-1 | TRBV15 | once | TGTGCCACCAGCAGAGGAGGACTAAGCGGGAGCTCCTACAATGAGCAGTTCTTC | CATSRGGLSGSSYNEQFF
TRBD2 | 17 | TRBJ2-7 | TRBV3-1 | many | TGTGCCAGCAGCTCCGGACTAGCGGGAGGCCTCCTAGGCGAGCAGTACTTC | CASSSGLAGGLLGEQYF
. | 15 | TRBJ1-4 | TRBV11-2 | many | TGTGCCAGCAGCTTAGAGGGCAGGGTAGGGGAAAAACTGTTTTTT | CASSLEGRVGEKLFF
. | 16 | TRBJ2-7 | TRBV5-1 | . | TGCGCCAGCAGCTTCGCTATCACAGGGTCGGGCTACGAGCAGTACTTC | CASSFAITGSGYEQYF
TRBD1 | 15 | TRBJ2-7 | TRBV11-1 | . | TGTGCCAGCAGCCCTCGGGGACAGGGGGGTTACGAGCAGTACTTC | CASSPRGQGGYEQYF
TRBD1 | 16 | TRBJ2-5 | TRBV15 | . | TGTGCCACCAGCGAGCGCGGGACAGGGCATGGAGAGACCCAGTACTTC | CATSERGTGHGETQYF
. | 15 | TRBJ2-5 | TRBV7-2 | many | TGTGCCAGCAGCTTAAGGGGCTGGGGCGGAGAGACCCAGTACTTC | CASSLRGWGGETQYF
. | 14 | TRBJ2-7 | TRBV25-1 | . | TGTGCCAGCAGTGAAGTAGGGGGCTCCTACGAGCAGTACTTC | CASSEVGGSYEQYF
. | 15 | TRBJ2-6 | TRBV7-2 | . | TGTGCCAGCAGCTTAGATTTATCTGGGGCCAACGTCCTGACTTTC | CASSLDLSGANVLTF
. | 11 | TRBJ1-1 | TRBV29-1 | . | TGCAGCGTTCGTCAACAGGGCCCAGCTTTCTTT | CSVRQQGPAFF
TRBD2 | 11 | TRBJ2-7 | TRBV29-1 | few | TGCAGCGCGGGACTAGCGGGATCGCAGTACTTC | CSAGLAGSQYF
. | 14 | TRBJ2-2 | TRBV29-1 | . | TGCAGCGCAGGACAGAGCATGAACACCGGGGAGCTGTTTTTT | CSAGQSMNTGELFF
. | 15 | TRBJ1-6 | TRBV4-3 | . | TGCGCCAGCAGCCAAGACAAAACAAGAAATTCACCCCTCCACTTT | CASSQDKTRNSPLHF
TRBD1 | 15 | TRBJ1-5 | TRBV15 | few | TGTGCCACCAGCAGTGGACAGGGGGCTTATCAGCCCCAGCATTTT | CATSSGQGAYQPQHF
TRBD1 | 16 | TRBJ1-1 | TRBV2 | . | TGTGCCAGCAGTGGCTCACCGGGACAGGCGAACACTGAAGCTTTCTTT | CASSGSPGQANTEAFF
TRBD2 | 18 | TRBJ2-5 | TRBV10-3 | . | TGTGCCATCAGTACTGGACTAGCGGGAGGCCCGGTCCAAGAGACCCAGTACTTC | CAISTGLAGGPVQETQYF
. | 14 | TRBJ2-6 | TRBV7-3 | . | TGTGCCAGCAGCTTAGGGAGTGGTCCGAACACTGAAGCTTTC | CASSLGSGPNTEAF
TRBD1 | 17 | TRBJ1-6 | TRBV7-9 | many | TGTGCCAGCACCGCGGGGACAGGGGGCGACAATAATTCACCCCTCCACTTT | CASTAGTGGDNNSPLHF
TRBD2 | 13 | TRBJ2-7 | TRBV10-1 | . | TGCGCCAGCAGTCGAGCGGGACCCGACGAGCAGTACTTC | CASSRAGPDEQYF
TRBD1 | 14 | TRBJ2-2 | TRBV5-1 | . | TGCGCCAGCAGCCTAGAGGGACAGGACGGGGAGCTGTTTTTT | CASSLEGQDGELFF
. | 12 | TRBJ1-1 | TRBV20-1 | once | TGCAGTGTAACGGGGGGCGCCATTGAAGCTTTCTTT | CSVTGGAIEAFF
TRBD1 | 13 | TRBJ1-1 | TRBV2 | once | TGTGCCAGTACCGACAGGGGCTACGAAGAAGCTTTCTTT | CASTDRGYEEAFF
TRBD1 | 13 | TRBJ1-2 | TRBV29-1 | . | TGCAGCGTTGCCCGCGGGACAGCGGATGGCTACACCTTC | CSVARGTADGYTF
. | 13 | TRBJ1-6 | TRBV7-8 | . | TGTGCCAGCAGCTTAGGGGTAGGGGCCCCCCTCCACTTT | CASSLGVGAPLHF
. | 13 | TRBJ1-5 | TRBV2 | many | TGTGCCAGCAGTGGTCTACAGGGTCAGCCCCAGCATTTT | CASSGLQGQPQHF
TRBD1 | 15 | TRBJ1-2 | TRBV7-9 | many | TGTGCCAGCAGCTTGTCGGTACAGGGGGTTGTAAGCTACACCTTC | CASSLSVQGVVSYTF
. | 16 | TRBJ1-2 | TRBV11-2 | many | TGTGCCAGCAGCTTTGAGTCGGTGGACGCAGGGCAAGGCTACACCTTC | CASSFESVDAGQGYTF
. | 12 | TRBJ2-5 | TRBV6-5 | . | TGTGCCAGCAGTTATCAGGGAGCGACCCAGTACTTC | CASSYQGATQYF
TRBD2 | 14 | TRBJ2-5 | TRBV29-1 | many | TGCAGCGCGTGGGGACTAGCGGGAATTGAGACCCAGTACTTC | CSAWGLAGIETQYF
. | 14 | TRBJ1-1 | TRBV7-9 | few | TGTGCCAGCAATCCAAACCAGGGGAACACTGAAGCTTTCTTT | CASNPNQGNTEAFF
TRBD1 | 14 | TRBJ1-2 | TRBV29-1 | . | TGCAGCGTCGACCCAGGGACAGCTAACTATGGCTACACCTTC | CSVDPGTANYGYTF
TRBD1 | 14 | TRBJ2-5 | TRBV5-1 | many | TGCGCCAGCAGTTACGGACAGGGCGAAGAGACCCAGTACTTC | CASSYGQGEETQYF
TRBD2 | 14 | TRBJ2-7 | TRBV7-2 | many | TGTGCCAGCAGCCCGGGACTAGCGGGAGCCGAGCAGTACTTC | CASSPGLAGAEQYF
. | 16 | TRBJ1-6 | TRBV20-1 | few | TGCAGTGCTAGAGATCCGGGACTGAACTATAATTCACCCCTCCACTTT | CSARDPGLNYNSPLHF
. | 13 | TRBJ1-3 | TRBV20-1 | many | TGCAGTGCTAGACAGCCTGCTGGAAACACCATATATTTT | CSARQPAGNTIYF
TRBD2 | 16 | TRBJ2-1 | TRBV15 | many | TGTGCCACCAGCAGAGATCACGGACTAGCCTACAATGAGCAGTTCTTC | CATSRDHGLAYNEQFF
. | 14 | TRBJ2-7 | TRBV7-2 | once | TGTGCCAGCAACTCCCGTCTGGGGGGCTACGAGCAGTACTTC | CASNSRLGGYEQYF